This passage covers 30 T cell receptor beta chains from one sample sequenced in a study of blood T cell repertoires in COVID-19. The protocol was immunoSEQ multiplex PCR, while the TCRdb copy is restricted to in-frame clones and leaves out a portion. The sample holds roughly 250,000 clones, 88% seen once. The specimen sequenced was peripheral blood. These receptors all come from a woman in her thirties or forties who had recovered from COVID-19.

This clone appeared once. This rearrangement joins TRBV9 to TRBJ2-3, with 9 bases identical to TRBD2. V lost 6 bases, J lost 9 bases, and 17 bases stayed unmatched. The CDR3 has 16 amino acids. Looked up from germline, CDR1 is SGDLS and CDR2 is YYNGEE. The chain's CDR3 is CASTDEGREGIGTQYF. In DNA, the CDR3 is TGTGCCAGCACGGATGAAGGGCGGGAGGGAATCGGGACGCAGTATTTT.

With respect to this clone: The same CDR3 can be traced to other DNA sequences in this sample. CDR3 residues: CASRGRANYGYTF. Here the CDR3 DNA reads TGTGCCAGTAGAGGCAGGGCTAACTATGGCTACACCTTC. The chain employs TRBV19 and TRBJ1-2; weak D call: TRBD1 (5 bases). In germline, CDR1 is LNHDA, CDR2 SQIVND (reference sequence). This CDR3 contains 13 residues. Trimming cost V 6 bases and J 0 bases, with 8 bases left between them.

The table lists this clone with a count of one. The chain recombines TRBV7-2 with TRBJ2-5; 12 bases align to TRBD2. V trimming: 5 bases; J trimming: 8 bases; junction bases outside the gene matches: 15. The CDR3 runs 17 residues. CDR1 and CDR2 (germline): SGHTA, FQGNSA. This CDR3 reads CASSPTSGRSIWGTQYF. In DNA, the CDR3 is TGTGCCAGCAGCCCTACTAGCGGGAGGTCGATCTGGGGTACCCAGTACTTC.

This chain uses TRBV9 with TRBJ1-3; D is unclear. This CDR3 is 18 amino acids long. The germline gives CDR1 SGDLS, CDR2 YYNGEE. V lost 4 bases and J 0 bases, leaving 20 bases between the germline ends. CDR3 in DNA: TGTGCCAGCAGCCTTAACCCTCCGGGGTATAGCTCTGGAAACACCATATATTTT. Translating it yields CASSLNPPGYSSGNTIYF.

The chain recombines TRBV27 with TRBJ1-6, with D unresolved. The CDR3 spans 15 residues. Germline V gene sequence: CDR1 MNHEY, CDR2 SMNVEV (reference sequence). The V and J ends lost 6 bases and 2 bases respectively, with 11 bases between them. CDR3 loop: CASSRTDTYNSPLHF. The CDR3 DNA follows: TGTGCCAGCAGCCGAACCGACACCTATAATTCACCCCTCCACTTT.

The CDR3 DNA sequence: TGTGCCAGCAGTTTATTCTCAGGGGGCTACGAGCAGTACTTC. It specifies CASSLFSGGYEQYF. J is TRBJ2-7 and V is TRBV28; 7 nucleotides align to TRBD1. Germline CDR1 is MDHEN and CDR2 is SYDVKM. Trimming removed 1 base from V and 3 bases from J; junction bases left unmatched: 3. The CDR3 spans 14 residues.

This rearrangement joins TRBV10-3 to TRBJ1-4; D gene ambiguous. V shed 3 bases and J shed 2 bases, with 10 bases lying between them. This CDR3 spans 15 amino acids. Germline values: CDR1 ENHRY, CDR2 SYGVKD. The chain's CDR3 is CAISEGVGTNEKLFF. DNA for the CDR3: TGTGCCATCAGTGAAGGAGTTGGGACTAATGAAAAACTGTTTTTT.

A single count supports this clone. The CDR3 reads CASSQGEAMNTEAFF. CDR3 coding DNA: TGTGCCAGCAGCCAAGGGGAGGCAATGAACACTGAAGCTTTCTTT. The chain combines TRBV4-2 with TRBJ1-1; D gene unclear. There are 15 residues in the CDR3. The V gene lost 1 base and the J gene lost 0 bases, with 9 bases spanning the gap. CDR1 is LGHNA and CDR2 is YNFKEQ in the germline V gene.

This clone showed up just once. The chain employs TRBV29-1 and TRBJ2-6; 7 nucleotides line up with TRBD2. Per the germline V gene, CDR1 is SQVTM and CDR2 is ANQGSEA. The CDR3 consists of 15 residues. Losses at the gene ends were 4 bases for V and 0 bases for J; bases not matched to a gene: 3. CDR3 loop: CSVGQRGSGANVLTF. The CDR3, as DNA: TGCAGCGTTGGACAGCGGGGCTCTGGGGCCAACGTCCTGACTTTC.

This chain links TRBV9 with TRBJ2-1; 11 bases fit TRBD2. Per the germline V gene, CDR1 is SGDLS and CDR2 is YYNGEE. J was trimmed by 3 bases and V by 3 bases; bases with no gene match: 5. The CDR3 contains 16 residues. The CDR3 protein is CASSGLTSGNYNEQFF. The CDR3 nucleotides are TGTGCCAGCAGCGGATTGACTAGCGGGAACTACAATGAGCAGTTCTTC. Full variable domain (rest looked up from reference TRBV9 and TRBJ2-1): DSGVTQTPKHLITATGQRVTLRCSPRSGDLSVYWYQQSLDQGLQFLIQYYNGEERAKGNILERFSAQQFPDLHSELNLSSLELGDSALYFCASSGLTSGNYNEQFFGPGTRLTVL.

The chain recombines TRBV9 with TRBJ2-7, with D possibly being TRBD2 (5 bases). Per germline, CDR1 SGDLS and CDR2 YYNGEE. CDR3 size: 16 residues. With 0 bases removed from V and 0 bases from J, the gap between germline ends came to 13 bases. The CDR3 sequence is CASSVEGGWSSYEQYF. In DNA, the CDR3 is TGTGCCAGCAGCGTAGAGGGCGGGTGGAGCTCCTACGAGCAGTACTTC.

V and J are TRBV7-9 and TRBJ1-1; D remains ambiguous. Trimming took off 4 bases at V and 1 base at J, with 16 bases between the two ends. Per germline, CDR1 SEHNR and CDR2 FQNEAQ (reference sequence). The CDR3 is 16 amino acids. The chain's CDR3 is CASSSVGRGRNTEAFF. CDR3 nucleotide sequence: TGTGCCAGCAGCTCCGTTGGGAGAGGGCGGAACACTGAAGCTTTCTTT.

For this clone: Mismatch with germline at one junction end may stem from a read error. The chain uses TRBV7-7 and TRBJ1-5; 7 nucleotides align to TRBD1. CDR3 size: 15 residues. CDR1 SSHAT and CDR2 FNYEAQ come from the germline V gene (reference sequence). CDR3 bases: TGTGCTAGCAGCCTCAGACAGGGTGGCAATCAGCCCCAGCATTTT. It specifies CASSLRQGGNQPQHF.

Details on this clone: Additional DNA sequences in this sample encode the identical CDR3. J is TRBJ2-5 and V is TRBV5-4; 8 bases are a match to TRBD2. Germline V CDR1 and CDR2: SGHNT, YYREEE (reference sequence). V was clipped by 4 bases and J by 5 bases; unmatched bases: 7. This CDR3 is built from 14 residues. Here the CDR3 DNA reads TGTGCCAGCAGCCCCACGGGGGGGCAGGAGACCCAGTACTTC. It codes for CASSPTGGQETQYF.

This chain uses TRBV9 with TRBJ2-1; 9 bases agree with TRBD1. This CDR3 has 15 residues. The V and J ends lost 4 bases and 3 bases, in that order; junction bases with no gene match: 5. Germline V gene lookup returns CDR1 SGDLS and CDR2 YYNGEE. DNA of the CDR3: TGTGCCAGCAGCCAGGGACAGGGAAACTACAATGAGCAGTTCTTC. It yields the protein CASSQGQGNYNEQFF.

The V gene is TRBV7-2, the J gene TRBJ2-1, with TRBD2 as a possible D gene (6 bases). Trimming shortened V by 3 bases and J by 9 bases, and 24 bases separated the two germline ends. There are 17 residues in the CDR3. From germline, CDR1 is SGHTA and CDR2 FQGNSA. The CDR3 DNA sequence: TGTGCCAGCAGCTTTACTCTGGCGGGAAGTTGGAACGGTGAGCAGTTCTTC. Protein sequence: CASSFTLAGSWNGEQFF.

The chain couples TRBV7-9 to TRBJ2-3; TRBD1 agrees at 8 bases. The CDR3 is 14 amino acids. Germline V lookup: CDR1 SEHNR, CDR2 FQNEAQ (reference sequence). J lost 5 bases, V lost 1 base, and 2 bases had no gene match. For the CDR3, the DNA is TGTGCCAGCAGCTTAGGAACAGGGGGAGATACGCAGTATTTT. It yields the protein CASSLGTGGDTQYF.

Concerning this clone itself: The sample holds other DNA sequences that translate to the same CDR3. The genes are TRBV19 and TRBJ2-3; D is possibly TRBD1 (5 bases). The V end was cut by 3 bases, the J end by 1 base, with 8 bases between. Germline CDR1 is LNHDA and CDR2 is SQIVND (reference sequence). The CDR3 runs 14 residues. CDR3 region: CASSMVRGTDTQYF. The CDR3 DNA sequence: TGTGCCAGTAGTATGGTCAGGGGCACAGATACGCAGTATTTT.

This chain joins TRBV19 and TRBJ1-2; TRBD1 might be the D (5 bases). V was clipped by 2 bases and J by 5 bases, with 15 bases between them. The germline V gene encodes CDR1 LNHDA and CDR2 SQIVND (reference sequence). The CDR3 contains 15 residues. This CDR3 reads CASSISPTGGYGYTF. CDR3 in DNA: TGTGCCAGTAGTATATCCCCGACGGGGGGTTATGGCTACACCTTC.

The table lists this clone with a count of one. The gene calls are TRBV28 and TRBJ1-5; TRBD1 matches 9 bases. This CDR3 is 17 amino acids long. V trimming: 6 bases; J trimming: 5 bases; junction bases outside the gene matches: 14. Germline assignment: CDR1 MDHEN and CDR2 SYDVKM. The CDR3 bases are TGTGCCAGCAGGCTGGCGGACAGGGGAGCCCCGTATCAGCCCCAGCATTTT. This encodes CASRLADRGAPYQPQHF. Looking up the rest from reference TRBV28 and TRBJ1-5 gives the full variable domain: DVKVTQSSRYLVKRTGEKVFLECVQDMDHENMFWYRQDPGLGLRLIYFSYDVKMKEKGDIPEGYSVSREKKERFSLILESASTNQTSMYLCASRLADRGAPYQPQHFGDGTRLSIL.

The V gene is TRBV7-2, the J gene TRBJ2-3; no clear D gene. V dropped 7 bases and J dropped 2 bases, with 4 bases sitting between them. The CDR3 contains 11 residues. In germline, CDR1 is SGHTA, CDR2 FQGNSA. CDR3 coding DNA: TGTGCCAGCACTTACACAGATACGCAGTATTTT. Its protein is CASTYTDTQYF. The entire variable domain, with the rest obtained from reference TRBV7-2 and TRBJ2-3, is as follows: GAGVSQSPSNKVTEKGKDVELRCDPISGHTALYWYRQSLGQGLEFLIYFQGNSAPDKSGLPSDRFSAERTGGSVSTLTIQRTQQEDSAVYLCASTYTDTQYFGPGTRLTVL.

V gene TRBV7-2 combines with J gene TRBJ2-7; 10 nucleotides align to TRBD1. CDR1 is SGHTA and CDR2 is FQGNSA in the germline V gene. CDR3 length equals 15 residues. V lost 5 bases, J lost 0 bases, and 4 bases stayed unmatched. CDR3 residues: CASSHRTGGSYEQYF. Written as DNA, the CDR3 is TGTGCCAGCAGCCACCGGACAGGGGGCTCCTACGAGCAGTACTTC.

This sequence joins TRBV4-2 and TRBJ2-5; 9 bases fit TRBD2. The CDR3 sequence is 17 residues long. After removal of 0 bases from V and 1 base from J, the junction contained 6 bases not matched to a gene. Per the germline V gene, CDR1 is LGHNA and CDR2 is YNFKEQ. CDR3 in DNA: TGTGCCAGCAGCCAAGATCCCGTTAGCGGGGGCCAAGAGACCCAGTACTTC. It is translated as CASSQDPVSGGQETQYF.

CDR3 sequence (DNA): TGTGCCAGCAGTCTTAGACTAGCGGGAGCCAATGAGCAGTTCTTC. Translating it yields CASSLRLAGANEQFF. The J gene is TRBJ2-1, the V gene TRBV2; TRBD2 matches at 12 bases. CDR3 length: 15 amino acids. Trimming took 5 bases from V and 6 from J; bases not matched to a gene: 5. The germline gives CDR1 SNHLY, CDR2 FYNNEI.

This clone appeared a single time. The rearrangement uses TRBV7-8 and TRBJ2-7; 7 nucleotides line up with TRBD2. Germline V gene data show CDR1 as SGHVS and CDR2 as FQNEAQ. Trimming removed 3 bases from V and 7 bases from J; junction bases left unmatched: 15. There are 16 residues in the CDR3. CDR3 protein: CASSFLVWVRAGEQYF. CDR3 DNA sequence: TGTGCCAGCAGCTTCCTCGTCTGGGTTCGAGCGGGGGAGCAGTACTTC.

This clone showed up just a few times. This chain uses TRBV10-1 with TRBJ2-7; 8 bases line up with TRBD1. The V gene end was trimmed by 7 bases and the J gene end by 7 bases; junction bases not matched to a gene: 21. The CDR3 contains 17 residues. The V gene's germline CDR1 is WNHNN and CDR2 SYGVQD (reference sequence). The CDR3 protein is CASKQVGDRLMLGEQYF. DNA for the CDR3: TGCGCCAGCAAACAGGTTGGGGACAGGCTTATGTTGGGGGAGCAGTACTTC.

This clone was detected only a few times. J is TRBJ2-1 and V is TRBV15; D possibly corresponds to TRBD2 (5 bases). The CDR3 extends over 14 amino acids. Per germline, CDR1 LNHNV and CDR2 YYDKDF (reference sequence). The V gene lost 0 bases and the J gene lost 8 bases, with 11 bases spanning the gap. CDR3 bases: TGTGCCACCAGCAGAGATGGGCGGCGGGATGAGCAGTTCTTC. It codes for CATSRDGRRDEQFF.

The V gene is TRBV6-2 or TRBV6-3, the J gene TRBJ1-2; tentatively, D is TRBD1 (5 bases). This CDR3 has 13 residues. V lost 0 bases, J lost 12 bases, and 14 bases lay in between. The germline V gene has CDR1 MNHEY and CDR2 SVGEGT. The chain's CDR3 is CASSYSARVMHTF. CDR3 nucleotides: TGTGCCAGCAGTTACTCTGCCAGGGTAATGCACACCTTC.

This chain connects TRBV27 to TRBJ2-7; a possible D gene is TRBD1 (6 bases). V was trimmed by 2 bases and J by 2 bases, leaving 22 bases between them. In germline, CDR1 is MNHEY, CDR2 SMNVEV (reference sequence). The length of the CDR3 is 18 residues. The CDR3 coding sequence is TGTGCCAGCAGTTTAAGGGGACCAGGGGCCCCTCGCCCCTACGAGCAGTACTTC. Translation: CASSLRGPGAPRPYEQYF.

The chain links TRBV11-1 to TRBJ2-7, with 8 bases that match TRBD1. Germline V gene data show CDR1 as SGHAT and CDR2 as FQDESV (reference sequence). The V gene end was trimmed by 5 bases and the J gene end by 9 bases; junction bases not matched to a gene: 6. The CDR3 is 12 residues long. CDR3 nucleotide sequence: TGTGCCAGCAGCCCGCAACAGGGGGGGCAGTACTTC. It is translated as CASSPQQGGQYF.